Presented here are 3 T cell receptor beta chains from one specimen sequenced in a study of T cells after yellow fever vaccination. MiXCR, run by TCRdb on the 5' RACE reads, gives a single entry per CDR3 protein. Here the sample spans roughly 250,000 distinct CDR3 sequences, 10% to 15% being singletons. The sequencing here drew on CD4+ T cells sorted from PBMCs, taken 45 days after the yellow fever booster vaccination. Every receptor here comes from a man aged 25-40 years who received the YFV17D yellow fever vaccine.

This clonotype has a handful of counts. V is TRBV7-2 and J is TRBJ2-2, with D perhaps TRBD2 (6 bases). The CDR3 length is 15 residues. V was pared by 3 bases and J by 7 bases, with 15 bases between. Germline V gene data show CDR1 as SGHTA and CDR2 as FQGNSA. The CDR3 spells CASSLGGTGFGELFF. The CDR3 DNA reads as TGTGCCAGCAGCTTGGGCGGGACGGGATTCGGGGAGCTGTTTTTT. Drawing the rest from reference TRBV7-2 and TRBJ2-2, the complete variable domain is GAGVSQSPSNKVTEKGKDVELRCDPISGHTALYWYRQSLGQGLEFLIYFQGNSAPDKSGLPSDRFSAERTGGSVSTLTIQRTQQEDSAVYLCASSLGGTGFGELFFGEGSRLTVL.

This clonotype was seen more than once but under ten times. CDR3 amino acids: CASSWDRGSYEQYF. The CDR3 DNA follows: TGTGCCAGCAGCTGGGACAGGGGCTCCTACGAGCAGTACTTC. The chain combines TRBV27 with TRBJ2-7, with 10 bases that match TRBD1. The CDR3 spans 14 residues. Per germline, CDR1 MNHEY and CDR2 SMNVEV (reference sequence). J gave up 0 bases and V 6 bases, and 2 bases lay outside the gene matches.

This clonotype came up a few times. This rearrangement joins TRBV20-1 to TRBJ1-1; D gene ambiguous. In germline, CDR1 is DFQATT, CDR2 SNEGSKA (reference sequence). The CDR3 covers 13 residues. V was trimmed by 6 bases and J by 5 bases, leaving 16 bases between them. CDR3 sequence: CSAPERGDTEAFF. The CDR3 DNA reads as TGCAGTGCCCCTGAAAGAGGAGATACTGAAGCTTTCTTT.